The sequence of this T cell receptor (beta chain) was determined in a study of human T cells and chemical hapten exposure (dated by TCRdb to about 2021). Background for the entire study: For sensitization, 2% DPC in acetone was applied to a 2 cm by 2 cm area of upper inner arm skin. Throughout the approximately 24-week study period, patients were also given weekly therapeutic DPC doses on the scalp. Patch testing was done on the upper back using Finn chambers containing 0.01% DPC, and results were scored after 6 days according to International Contact Dermatitis Research Group standards. The mostly female patient cohort included alopecia areata with under or over 50% scalp involvement, alopecia totalis and alopecia universalis. Libraries were combined into a pool for sequencing, and differences in TCR yield between samples came mainly from small differences in library volumes within the pool. The study tracked peripheral blood TCR repertoire changes in vivo during primary and secondary sensitization to the hapten diphenylcyclopropenone (DPC) in alopecia patients. Blood samples were taken from patients before sensitization (week 0) and then at 2, 6 and about 24 weeks after DPC sensitization. Around 30 alopecia patients provided blood for TCR sequencing at one to four time points (pre-sensitization, 2, 6 and 24 weeks).

The paper as a whole reports these results and caveats: After repeated subsampling, changes were observed in the strength of the expansion versus patch-test correlation and in the threshold at which the correlation became significant. Expanded TCRs formed significantly more large CDR3 similarity clusters than pre-sensitization or healthy control sets, consistent with antigen-driven responses. DPC sensitization did not change the number of TCRs with a frequency above 1 in 1000, and there was no evidence of changes in global repertoire structure. Because all patients had alopecia, a presumed autoimmune disease, the immune response of the patients might differ from that of healthy individuals. Patch test score correlated positively with the number of PT1 expanded TCRs, reaching significance at thresholds 8, 16 and 32 but not at 4.

This clonotype was seen a few times. The clone's antigen remains unknown. There are no base qualities to consult, and no much larger clone falls within one base. Preparation of the library involved RACE. The data were produced on a NextSeq 500. During library preparation, unique molecular identifiers were attached to individual cDNA molecules so that TCRs could be counted in a quantitative, reproducible way. Each blood RNA sample was used to sequence both TCR alpha and TCR beta chains. In the source study's methods: The median number of TCRs per sample was over 95,000, ranging from about 23,224 to 700,000. V, J and CDR3 annotation of the TCR reads was performed with the Decombinator software suite. For the PS versus PT1 abundance plots, all samples were subsampled to the same number of TCRs (28,000). Expanded TCRs were defined as absent before sensitization and observed at least eight times at the 2-week time point. TCRdb reprocessing: public reads trimmed at Q25 with fastp, clones called with MiXCR, in-frame beta chains kept. Rows are combined by CDR3 protein, so each entry shows the most common genes and DNA. These V and J calls rely on TCRdb rather than the paper's analysis. Across this sample there are fewer than 200,000 distinct CDR3 sequences, with around 30% seen only once. The ten largest make up roughly 3% of the sample.

In light of the paper, this sample's time point label describes: pre-sensitization, week 0. Read against the paper, the sample's treatment or condition label means: therapeutic diphenylcyclopropenone sensitization with weekly scalp DPC. Blood at each patch-test visit was drawn before the patch test was applied. Patients were eligible if aged 18 to 70, diagnosed with alopecia and judged suitable for DPC therapy, and pregnant patients were excluded. Total RNA was extracted from unfractionated whole blood collected in Tempus Blood RNA tubes. The junction carries 16 bases between V and J, which are trimmed by 0 bases and 7 bases respectively. CDR1 and CDR2, per the germline V gene, are LGHNA and YNFKEQ. CDR3 length: 16 amino acids, cysteine to phenylalanine. The CDR3 DNA has 48 bases and is translated from base 1.

Sequencing used whole blood, obtained in connection with sensitization to the hapten diphenylcyclopropenone (DPC). This clonotype was sampled from a woman in her 30s with alopecia areata. Some clones in this sample may be carry-over from other donors' samples. This sequence uses TRBV4-2 and TRBJ2-1; TRBD2 could be the D gene, as 5 bases match. CDR3 sequence: CASSQDAGTPGNEQFF. The nucleotide sequence reads TGTGCCAGCAGCCAAGATGCGGGTACCCCCGGGAATGAGCAGTTCTTC.